Following are 7 T cell receptor beta chains from one sample sequenced in a study of blood T cells in healthy people across ages. A J-beta primer mix and a sample-barcoded 5' primer were used in a second PCR of about 7 to 11 cycles. TCRdb processed the 5' RACE reads anew with MiXCR; each CDR3 protein has one entry. The profile covers around 1,700,000 distinct CDR3 sequences, with 28% appearing a single time and 6.5% to 8.5% taken by the ten largest. Sequencing was carried out using blood. These receptors originate from a woman in her thirties in good health.

This clonotype was seen at least ten times. The chain is built from TRBV29-1 and TRBJ2-7; D perhaps matches TRBD1 (5 bases). The CDR3 is made up of 14 amino acids. From germline, CDR1 is SQVTM and CDR2 ANQGSEA. Trimming removed 5 bases at V and 2 bases at J, with 16 bases between. CDR3 protein: CSVMVRQSTYEQYF. The CDR3 region has the DNA TGCAGCGTTATGGTGCGACAGTCGACCTACGAGCAGTACTTC.

The rearrangement links TRBV10-3 to TRBJ1-1; TRBD1 is a possible D gene (6 bases). The germline V gene encodes CDR1 ENHRY and CDR2 SYGVKD. Trimming removed 6 bases at V and 0 bases at J, with 14 bases between. The CDR3 is made up of 15 amino acids. DNA for the CDR3: TGTGCCATCAGAACCGGGGGCAGTTTGAACACTGAAGCTTTCTTT. Its translation is CAIRTGGSLNTEAFF.

This clonotype has just a few counts. At one of its ends the junction is not consistent with the germline gene, which may arise from a read error. The chain is built from TRBV6-1 and TRBJ2-1; D may be TRBD1 or TRBD2 (7 bases each). CDR1 is MNHNS and CDR2 is SASEGT in the germline V gene. CDR3 length: 17 residues. CDR3 DNA: TGTGCCAGCCGGGGGCGACGGGGGGACAGCTCCTACAATGAACAGTTCTTC. Translation: CASRGRRGDSSYNEQFF.

This clonotype was recorded many times. The rearrangement uses TRBV12-3 or TRBV12-4 and TRBJ2-7, with unresolved D. Trimming shortened V by 3 bases and J by 3 bases, and 9 bases separated the two germline ends. The CDR3 is made up of 13 amino acids. For the CDR3, the DNA is TGTGCCAGCAGTTTTTACAGCGTCTACGAGCAGTACTTC. This sequence encodes CASSFYSVYEQYF.

The chain carries TRBV12-3 or TRBV12-4 and TRBJ2-7; D possibly matches TRBD1 or TRBD2 (5 bases each). The CDR3 has 12 residues. The germline V and J ends were trimmed by 8 bases and 7 bases, with 15 bases remaining between them. The CDR3: CASQRGYNEQYF. CDR3 sequence (DNA): TGTGCCAGCCAGAGGGGTTACAATGAGCAGTACTTC.

The chain is built from TRBV2 and TRBJ2-1, with 8 bases identical to TRBD2. Looked up from germline, CDR1 is SNHLY and CDR2 is FYNNEI. Trimming removed 8 bases from V and 2 bases from J; junction bases left unmatched: 5. This CDR3 is 14 amino acids long. The CDR3 is CASGGTRAYNEQFF. CDR3 DNA sequence: TGTGCCAGCGGGGGGACTAGAGCCTACAATGAGCAGTTCTTC.

This clonotype was picked up a small number of times. V usage is TRBV4-3 and J usage is TRBJ2-1; TRBD1 agrees at 9 bases. The V gene end was trimmed by 0 bases and the J gene end by 8 bases; junction bases not matched to a gene: 11. This CDR3 region has 17 residues. Germline CDR1 and CDR2: LGHNA and YSLEER. CDR3: CASSQDLFGTGNYEQFF. As DNA, the CDR3 is TGCGCCAGCAGCCAAGATTTATTTGGGACAGGGAATTATGAGCAGTTCTTC.